This T cell receptor (beta chain) is from a study of vaccination effects on CD4 cells after COVID-19. The study's findings and limits: Substantial clonal contraction characterized both infection- and vaccine-induced clones late after vaccination.

This table comes from immunoSEQ multiplex PCR, and its TCRdb copy is limited to in-frame clones, with some not included. The table has around 59,000 clones, around 78% seen once. Points on this clone: The target antigen is unknown.

V gave up 6 bases and J gave up 1 base, with 12 bases separating them. The germline gives CDR1 LGHDT, CDR2 YNNKEL (reference sequence). The CDR3 contains 15 residues. Using viral peptide pools, the ViraFEST assay grew out antigen-specific CD4+ T cells prior to sequencing. Following culture for around 10 days, CD4+ T cells were isolated. The participants, recipients of two vaccine doses, got either BNT162b2 or mRNA-1273. Days 3 and 7 were when half the medium was replaced with IL-2 medium. The J gene is TRBJ2-2, the V gene TRBV3-1 (or the pseudogene TRBV3-2); possibly TRBD1 for D (6 bases). Sample: CD4+ T cells from PBMCs cultured with HCoV-OC43 spike peptides, taken after COVID-19 vaccination. Subset: HCoV-OC43 spike overlapping peptide pool stimulation. This receptor was obtained from a human donor who received a COVID-19 vaccine. The CDR3 DNA reads TGTGCCAGCAGAGGGGGTTCATGGAACACCGGGGAGCTGTTTTTT. Its translation: CASRGGSWNTGELFF.